This T cell receptor (beta chain) derives from a study of blood T cell repertoires in COVID-19. Method: immunoSEQ multiplex PCR; TCRdb's copy keeps in-frame clones and lacks some. Of under 300,000 clones listed, less than 85% are singletons. CDR1 SGDLS and CDR2 YYNGEE come from the germline V gene. Trimming cost V 3 bases and J 2 bases, with 17 bases left between them. The CDR3 extends over 16 amino acids. The sequence was collected from a woman aged 80 or older with active or convalescent COVID-19. Sequences were obtained from peripheral blood. The rearrangement uses TRBV9 and TRBJ1-2; D is possibly TRBD1 (6 bases). CDR3 sequence reads: CASSERGGGRNYGYTF. The CDR3 DNA reads TGTGCCAGCAGCGAGAGGGGAGGGGGTCGGAACTATGGCTACACCTTC. Complete variable domain (other parts from reference TRBV9 and TRBJ1-2): DSGVTQTPKHLITATGQRVTLRCSPRSGDLSVYWYQQSLDQGLQFLIQYYNGEERAKGNILERFSAQQFPDLHSELNLSSLELGDSALYFCASSERGGGRNYGYTFGSGTRLTVV.